This is a list of T cell receptor beta chains from one sample in a study of T-cell reconstitution after alpha-beta-depleted transplantation in children. TCRdb re-called the PCR reads with MiXCR, one entry per CDR3 protein. The table lists nearly 550,000 distinct CDR3 sequences, approximately 16% of them singletons, with approximately 3% in the top ten. Source: PBMCs from the stem cell graft donor, taken from the stem cell graft. All receptors derive from a human donor who donated a stem cell graft to a child with acute lymphoblastic leukemia. Each CDR3 is given with its conserved first and last residue. A D gene is named only where the DNA matches it firmly. The size of a clone is reported for some rows only, either as once, few or many, or as a class for expanded clones.

D gene,J gene,clone size,V gene,CDR3 DNA,CDR3 protein
.,TRBJ2-5,.,TRBV5-1,.,CASILVPARETQYF
.,TRBJ2-5,.,TRBV7-9,TGTGCCAGCAGCTGGCGACAGTCGGGGGAGACCCAGTACTTC,CASSWRQSGETQYF
.,TRBJ2-7,few,TRBV5-1,TGCGCCAGCAGCTTGGTGGGGCGCGAGCAGTACTTC,CASSLVGREQYF
.,TRBJ1-5,few,TRBV5-5,TGTGCCAGCACCGTGGATCCGGGTCAGCCCCAGCATTTT,CASTVDPGQPQHF
.,TRBJ2-2,few,TRBV20-1,TGCAGTGCTAGAGCTAGGGCGGCGGGGTACACCGGGGAGCTGTTTTTT,CSARARAAGYTGELFF
.,TRBJ1-2,few,TRBV19,TGTGCCAGTAGCAACCAAGGGGACTATGGCTACACCTTC,CASSNQGDYGYTF
.,TRBJ2-1,few,TRBV29-1,TGCAGCGTTGCCAACAATGAGCAGTTCTTC,CSVANNEQFF
.,TRBJ2-1,few,TRBV4-1,TGTGCCAGCAGCCCCCCGGGCAGCTCCAGATCCTACAATGAGCAGTTCTTC,CASSPPGSSRSYNEQFF
TRBD2,TRBJ2-7,many,TRBV5-6,TGTGCCAGCAGCTTGGCGGGGGGTCCCCCCTACGAGCAGTACTTC,CASSLAGGPPYEQYF
.,TRBJ2-1,.,TRBV7-7,TGTGCCAGCAGCTTCGAATGGAGCTCCTACAATGAGCAGTTCTTC,CASSFEWSSYNEQFF
.,TRBJ2-5,few,TRBV5-1,TGCGCCAGCAGCTTGATAACCAGGGAAGAGACCCAGTACTTC,CASSLITREETQYF
TRBD2,TRBJ2-1,few,TRBV12-3/TRBV12-4,TGTGCCAGCGGGCGGGAGGGAAGGAACAATGAGCAGTTCTTC,CASGREGRNNEQFF
TRBD2,TRBJ2-1,.,TRBV5-1,TGCGCCAGCAGCTTGGAGTGGACTAGCGGTTCGGAGCAGTTCTTC,CASSLEWTSGSEQFF
.,TRBJ1-2,few,TRBV2,TGTGCCAGCAGTGACCTCGGGGGCAACTATGGCTACACCTTC,CASSDLGGNYGYTF
.,TRBJ2-3,few,TRBV4-2,TGTGCCAGCAGCCATATCGTACATTGGATGGTGGAGACAGATACGCAGTATTTT,CASSHIVHWMVETDTQYF
.,TRBJ1-1,.,TRBV6-5,TGTGCCAGCAGTTACACGCAGGGGCGATGGACTGAAGCTTTCTTT,CASSYTQGRWTEAFF
TRBD2,TRBJ2-1,few,TRBV7-9,TGTGCCAGCAGCTTGCTCCTAGCGGAGAGGTACAATGAGCAGTTCTTC,CASSLLLAERYNEQFF
.,TRBJ1-3,few,TRBV18,TGTGCCAGCTCGCCACCCAGGGACGTCGGAAACACCATATATTTT,CASSPPRDVGNTIYF
.,TRBJ1-2,many,TRBV27,TGTGCCAGCAGTTTAATGGCGGGCTATGGCTACACCTTC,CASSLMAGYGYTF
.,TRBJ2-3,few,TRBV27,TGTGCCAGCAGTTTCAAGGATACACTATATTCTAGCACAGATACGCAGTATTTT,CASSFKDTLYSSTDTQYF
TRBD2,TRBJ2-3,.,TRBV12-3/TRBV12-4,TGTGCCAGCAGTCCACTAGCGGCCACAGATACGCAGTATTTT,CASSPLAATDTQYF
.,TRBJ2-2,.,TRBV12-3/TRBV12-4,TGTGCCAGCAGTTCGGACTCTTTTAGGGAGCTGTTTTTT,CASSSDSFRELFF
.,TRBJ1-5,.,TRBV29-1,TGCAGCGTTGGCCCCACAGGGCCCCAGCCCCAGCATTTT,CSVGPTGPQPQHF
.,TRBJ1-6,.,TRBV12-3/TRBV12-4,TGTGCCAGCAGTTCTGATAATTCACCCCTCCACTTT,CASSSDNSPLHF
TRBD2,TRBJ2-3,few,TRBV5-1,TGCGCCAGCAGCTTGGGCCCGCGGGAGGCCGACACAGATACGCAGTATTTT,CASSLGPREADTDTQYF
.,TRBJ2-1,.,TRBV3-1,TGTGCCAGCAGCAATATAGTGTTGACGGGGGCCTACAATGAGCAGTTCTTC,CASSNIVLTGAYNEQFF
.,TRBJ2-2,.,TRBV29-1,TGCAGCGTTGTTATCCTTGAGGGGGGCACGAACACCGGGGAGCTGTTTTTT,CSVVILEGGTNTGELFF
.,TRBJ1-1,.,TRBV12-3/TRBV12-4,TGTGCCAGCAGTTTTTTCTTCAGTTCGTTTCGGGGGGCTGAAGCTTTCTTT,CASSFFFSSFRGAEAFF
TRBD1,TRBJ2-1,few,TRBV20-1,TGCAGTGCTAGAGATGAGTCCGGGACAGGATATACCTACAATGAGCAGTTCTTC,CSARDESGTGYTYNEQFF
.,TRBJ1-5,few,TRBV5-6,TGTGCCAGCAGCCCGGGGAGACTCAATCAGCCCCAGCATTTT,CASSPGRLNQPQHF
.,TRBJ2-7,.,TRBV6-1,TGTGCCAGCGGAGCCGTAGGACAGACCTACGAGCAGTACTTC,CASGAVGQTYEQYF